These 5 T cell receptor beta chains came from one sample sequenced in a study of cytomegalovirus exposure and HLA in healthy donors. TCRdb's copy holds only in-frame clones and misses some; the assay was immunoSEQ multiplex PCR. The table lists tens of thousands of clones, nearly 95% of them singletons. Sequenced sample: PBMCs. The receptors stem from a woman between 18 and 29 years old in good health and CMV-seronegative.

The chain links TRBV5-1 to TRBJ2-3, with 12 bases lining up with TRBD2. The germline gives CDR1 SGHRS, CDR2 YFSETQ. Losses at the gene ends were 6 bases for V and 2 bases for J; bases not matched to a gene: 7. CDR3 length equals 16 residues. The CDR3 DNA is TGCGCCAGCACCGAGCTAGCGGGAGGGCCCACAGATACGCAGTATTTT. Encoded protein: CASTELAGGPTDTQYF.

V gene TRBV29-1 combines with J gene TRBJ1-2; TRBD1 aligns across 10 bases. The CDR3 runs 14 residues. V was clipped by 1 base and J by 3 bases; unmatched bases: 2. Per germline, CDR1 SQVTM and CDR2 ANQGSEA. The CDR3 is CSVEAGQGHYGYTF. The CDR3 DNA is TGCAGCGTTGAAGCGGGACAGGGGCACTATGGCTACACCTTC.

The chain recombines TRBV6-1 with TRBJ1-4; D perhaps matches TRBD1 (6 bases). Trimming cost V 6 bases and J 7 bases, with 15 bases left between them. CDR3 length equals 14 residues. Germline loops: CDR1 MNHNS, CDR2 SASEGT. For the CDR3, the DNA is TGTGCCAGCAGGAAAACAGGGTTCGGTGAAAAACTGTTTTTT. As protein: CASRKTGFGEKLFF.

The rearrangement joins TRBV5-6 to TRBJ2-2; TRBD1 matches at 7 bases. Germline CDR1 SGHDT, CDR2 YYEEEE. CDR3 length: 14 amino acids. V shed 5 bases and J 3 bases; nucleotides not matched to a gene: 4. CDR3 amino acids: CASSATGDTGELFF. The CDR3 DNA reads TGTGCCAGCAGTGCAACAGGGGACACCGGGGAGCTGTTTTTT.

V and J are TRBV28 and TRBJ2-7; the D is unclear. The CDR3 covers 16 residues. Trimming took 4 bases from V and 2 from J, leaving 18 bases between them. The germline gives CDR1 MDHEN, CDR2 SYDVKM. The CDR3 protein is CASSYPSGDRPYEQYF. The CDR3 nucleotides are TGTGCCAGCAGTTATCCCTCCGGAGACCGACCCTACGAGCAGTACTTC.